This T cell receptor (beta chain) emerged from a study of cytotoxic CD8 clonotypes in ibrutinib-treated CLL. Only in-frame clones appear in the TCRdb table, and some are missing; sequencing was by immunoSEQ multiplex PCR. Of roughly 49,000 clones listed, roughly 83% are singletons. The germline V gene encodes CDR1 MNHEY and CDR2 SMNVEV (reference sequence). The trim removed 6 bases at V and 6 bases at J, leaving 7 bases unmatched. This CDR3 contains 14 residues. In this sample, this clone turned up once. The sequence derives from a human donor with chronic lymphocytic leukemia. The rearrangement uses TRBV27 and TRBJ2-7; 11 bases are shared with TRBD1. This specimen was PBMCs, taken after 24 months of ibrutinib treatment. In DNA, the CDR3 is TGTGCCAGCAGCCATCGGGACAGGGGGAGCGAGCAGTACTTC. Encoded protein: CASSHRDRGSEQYF.